This TCR beta chain was sequenced in a study of cytomegalovirus exposure and HLA in healthy donors. As for the study in general: The approximately 120 validation repertoires, a later analysis reported, used the same platform as the roughly 650 repertoires from the first cohort. Whole-study findings and limits: A few chains tied to CMV proved CMV antigen-specific in vitro. The authors listed around 150 TCR beta chains as cytomegalovirus-associated.

Germline V gene sequence: CDR1 SGHNT, CDR2 YYREEE (reference sequence). The CDR3 covers 15 residues. After removal of 4 bases from V and 2 bases from J, the junction contained 6 bases not matched to a gene. Points on this clone: Antigen: not known.

The method was immunoSEQ multiplex PCR; TCRdb's version includes in-frame clones alone and lacks a portion of them. The sample has 150,000 or so clones; 70% to 90% are singletons. The TCR originated in a woman in her 30s in good health and CMV-seropositive. V and J are TRBV5-4 and TRBJ2-7; TRBD2 agrees at 10 bases. The sample was PBMCs. The chain's CDR3 is CASSASGSRPYEQYF. In DNA form, the CDR3 reads TGTGCCAGCAGCGCTAGCGGGAGTCGTCCCTACGAGCAGTACTTC.